These 23 T cell receptor beta chains originate from one sample sequenced in a study of T cells after posttransplantation cyclophosphamide. Here immunoSEQ multiplex PCR was the method, and the copy in TCRdb shows in-frame clones only, minus some. The sample has approximately 39,000 clones, none seen only once. The sample taken for sequencing was PBMCs. The receptors originated from a girl between 5 and 17 years old in good health, CMV-negative, and a related stem cell transplant donor.

This clone was counted a few times. The rearrangement joins TRBV13 to TRBJ2-1; D remains unclear. The CDR3 length is 11 residues. V was cut by 5 bases and J by 10 bases, with 9 bases left in between. Germline CDR1 and CDR2: PRHDT and FYEKMQ (reference sequence). This CDR3 is CASSETREQFF. CDR3 DNA: TGTGCCAGCAGCGAGACTCGGGAGCAGTTCTTC. The variable domain in full, completed from reference TRBV13 and TRBJ2-1, reads AAGVIQSPRHLIKEKRETATLKCYPIPRHDTVYWYQQGPGQDPQFLISFYEKMQSDKGSIPDRFSAQQFSDYHSELNMSSLELGDSALYFCASSETREQFFGPGTRLTVL.

The table lists this clone with many counts. The genes are TRBV5-1 and TRBJ2-3, with TRBD1 as a possible D gene (7 bases). Deletions cut 0 bases from V and 6 bases from J, with 14 bases between. The CDR3 is 15 residues long. From germline, CDR1 is SGHRS and CDR2 YFSETQ. The CDR3 DNA follows: TGCGCCAGCAGCTTGGCCGGACAGGAGGGGGATACGCAGTATTTT. Protein: CASSLAGQEGDTQYF.

This clone appeared many times. This chain links TRBV28 with TRBJ1-3; 8 bases agree with TRBD1. Germline V CDR1 and CDR2: MDHEN, SYDVKM. This CDR3 contains 16 residues. V lost 7 bases to trimming and J lost 5 bases; unmatched junction nucleotides: 13. CDR3: CASTLGQVWLRNTIYF. In DNA form, the CDR3 reads TGTGCCAGCACCCTGGGACAGGTTTGGCTCCGAAACACCATATATTTT.

This clone was seen more than once but under ten times. This sample also contains other DNA sequences that code for the same CDR3. The rearrangement joins TRBV5-1 to TRBJ2-1; 10 bases are shared with TRBD2. CDR3 length: 15 residues. The trim removed 3 bases at V and 8 bases at J, leaving 8 bases unmatched. CDR1 and CDR2 (germline): SGHRS, YFSETQ. As DNA, the CDR3 is TGCGCCAGCAGCTCGACCAGCGGGAGGGCCCATGAGCAGTTCTTC. Its translation is CASSSTSGRAHEQFF.

In this sample, this clone turned up many times. The chain links TRBV19 to TRBJ2-7, with TRBD2 as a possible D gene (5 bases). CDR1 and CDR2 from the germline V gene are LNHDA and SQIVND (reference sequence). V lost 1 base, J lost 5 bases, and 6 bases lay in between. This CDR3 is 12 amino acids long. The CDR3 DNA sequence: TGTGCCAGTAGTATAGGAGGGAACGAGCAGTACTTC. Protein product: CASSIGGNEQYF. The full variable domain, rest sourced from reference TRBV19 and TRBJ2-7, is DGGITQSPKYLFRKEGQNVTLSCEQNLNHDAMYWYRQDPGQGLRLIYYSQIVNDFQKGDIAEGYSVSREKKESFPLTVTSAQKNPTAFYLCASSIGGNEQYFGPGTRLTVT.

The J gene is TRBJ2-7, the V gene TRBV28; 8 nucleotides match TRBD1. Germline CDR1 reads MDHEN; CDR2 reads SYDVKM. The CDR3 consists of 13 residues. The V segment lost 6 bases and the J segment 4 bases; nucleotides outside the gene matches: 5. The CDR3 DNA reads TGTGCCAGCAGAAGAACAGGGGGGTACGAGCAGTACTTC. Its protein product is CASRRTGGYEQYF.

This clone came up many times. The V gene is TRBV2, the J gene TRBJ1-5; 7 nucleotides line up with TRBD1. This CDR3 region has 13 residues. Looked up from germline, CDR1 is SNHLY and CDR2 is FYNNEI. V dropped 8 bases and J dropped 2; count of bases not matched to a gene: 3. In DNA, the CDR3 is TGTGCCAGCGGGGGGACAGGCAATCAGCCCCAGCATTTT. Translated, it gives CASGGTGNQPQHF.

This clone appeared many times. The V gene is TRBV19, the J gene TRBJ1-4, with TRBD1 matching 7 bases. V lost 6 bases and J lost 7; bases outside the gene matches: 2. Germline values: CDR1 LNHDA, CDR2 SQIVND (reference sequence). This CDR3 spans 12 amino acids. The CDR3 loop is CASRTGAEKLFF. The CDR3 DNA is TGTGCCAGTAGAACAGGGGCTGAAAAACTGTTTTTT.

This clone has just a few counts. The chain uses TRBV27 and TRBJ2-7; 7 bases are a match to TRBD2. Germline V gene lookup returns CDR1 MNHEY and CDR2 SMNVEV (reference sequence). The ends lost 2 bases at V and 3 bases at J; junction bases unmatched: 4. CDR3 length: 14 amino acids. The CDR3 bases are TGTGCCAGCAGTTTAGCGGGAGCCGTCTACGAGCAGTACTTC. Translating it yields CASSLAGAVYEQYF.

The chain links TRBV19 to TRBJ1-6, with D perhaps TRBD1 (5 bases). Trimming cost V 6 bases and J 0 bases, with 12 bases left between them. Per germline, CDR1 LNHDA and CDR2 SQIVND (reference sequence). The CDR3 totals 16 residues. This chain's CDR3 is CASRTGGSSYNSPLHF. The CDR3 DNA sequence: TGTGCCAGTAGGACCGGGGGGAGCTCCTATAATTCACCCCTCCACTTT.

This rearrangement joins TRBV7-6 to TRBJ2-2; D not resolved. V was clipped by 1 base and J by 10 bases, with 16 bases between them. This CDR3 has 15 amino acids. CDR1 is SGHVS and CDR2 is FNYEAQ in the germline V gene. The CDR3 sequence is CASSLVAEVPAELFF. The CDR3 bases are TGTGCCAGCAGCTTAGTAGCTGAGGTCCCAGCGGAGCTGTTTTTT.

Many counts were recorded for this clone. The V and J genes are TRBV7-3 and TRBJ2-1, with D possibly being TRBD1 (5 bases). From germline, CDR1 is SGHTA and CDR2 FQGTGA. CDR3 length equals 15 residues. V shed 2 bases and J shed 8 bases, with 16 bases lying between them. The CDR3 spells CASSLGRASFYEQFF. The CDR3 DNA is TGTGCCAGCAGCTTAGGCAGGGCATCTTTTTATGAGCAGTTCTTC.

This clone was detected ten times or more. This rearrangement joins TRBV30 to TRBJ1-1; TRBD1 might be the D (5 bases). The germline V gene has CDR1 GTSNPN and CDR2 SVGIG (reference sequence). This CDR3 region has 15 residues. V lost 2 bases and J lost 0, with 13 bases in between. In nucleotides, the CDR3 is TGTGCCTGGAGTCGTACAGGTCCTATGAACACTGAAGCTTTCTTT. Its translation: CAWSRTGPMNTEAFF.

This clone was seen at least ten times. This sequence joins TRBV11-3 and TRBJ2-2, with D maybe TRBD2 (6 bases). The germline V gene has CDR1 SGHNT and CDR2 YENEEA. With 4 bases removed from V and 6 bases from J, the gap between germline ends came to 9 bases. This CDR3 is built from 13 residues. The CDR3 region has the DNA TGTGCCAGCAGCTCGGGGGTCTCCGGGGAGCTGTTTTTT. Amino acids: CASSSGVSGELFF. The whole variable domain, filled in from reference TRBV11-3 and TRBJ2-2, reads EAGVVQSPRYKIIEKKQPVAFWCNPISGHNTLYWYLQNLGQGPELLIRYENEEAVDDSQLPKDRFSAERLKGVDSTLKIQPAELGDSAVYLCASSSGVSGELFFGEGSRLTVL.

In its sample, this clone was seen a few times. The V gene is TRBV13, the J gene TRBJ2-7, with TRBD2 identical over 13 bases. V shed 5 bases, J shed 7 bases, and the junction held 14 bases outside the gene matches. Germline V gene lookup returns CDR1 PRHDT and CDR2 FYEKMQ (reference sequence). The CDR3 sequence is 17 residues long. As DNA, the CDR3 is TGTGCCAGCAGCCCCTCCTACAATGGACTAGCGGGGGCTGAGCAGTACTTC. Translation gives CASSPSYNGLAGAEQYF.

The rearrangement joins TRBV7-8 to TRBJ1-5, with D uncertain. CDR3 length: 15 amino acids. Trimming shortened V by 1 base and J by 0 bases, and 7 bases separated the two germline ends. The germline gives CDR1 SGHVS, CDR2 FQNEAQ. The CDR3 sequence is CASSLGDYSNQPQHF. The CDR3 DNA reads TGTGCCAGCAGCTTAGGAGATTATAGCAATCAGCCCCAGCATTTT.

In this sample, this clone turned up many times. This rearrangement joins TRBV7-9 to TRBJ1-2; TRBD1 matches 9 bases. The germline V gene has CDR1 SEHNR and CDR2 FQNEAQ (reference sequence). The CDR3 has 13 amino acids. The junction had 3 bases not matched to a gene; V was cut back by 5 bases and J by 5 bases. CDR3 sequence (DNA): TGTGCCAGCAGCCCAGGGACAGGGTATGGCTACACCTTC. The encoded protein is CASSPGTGYGYTF. The full variable domain, rest sourced from reference TRBV7-9 and TRBJ1-2, is DTGVSQNPRHKITKRGQNVTFRCDPISEHNRLYWYRQTLGQGPEFLTYFQNEAQLEKSRLLSDRFSAERPKGSFSTLEIQRTEQGDSAMYLCASSPGTGYGYTFGSGTRLTVV.

This chain links TRBV28 with TRBJ2-7; D may be TRBD1 (6 bases). Trimming took off 5 bases at V and 1 base at J, with 15 bases between the two ends. Germline CDR1 MDHEN, CDR2 SYDVKM. This CDR3 is 15 amino acids long. Here the CDR3 reads CASSPPATGSYEQYF. The CDR3 nucleotides read TGTGCCAGCAGTCCGCCAGCAACAGGGTCCTACGAGCAGTACTTC.

The sample holds a few counts of this clone. The V call is TRBV28, the J call TRBJ1-5; 7 bases are a match to TRBD1. Germline V gene lookup returns CDR1 MDHEN and CDR2 SYDVKM. This CDR3 has 14 amino acids. Germline trimming cut 10 bases from V and 2 bases from J; bases unmatched to any gene: 8. CDR3 residues: CAIAAGGGNQPQHF. CDR3 bases: TGTGCCATCGCGGCAGGGGGTGGCAATCAGCCCCAGCATTTT.

This clone was recorded at least ten times. The chain combines TRBV6-5 with TRBJ2-1; D not resolved. V was pared by 2 bases and J by 7 bases, with 12 bases between. Germline V gene data show CDR1 as MNHEY and CDR2 as SVGAGI. The CDR3 extends over 14 amino acids. Here the CDR3 DNA reads TGTGCCAGCAGTTACGGCAGGTTGGGTAATGAGCAGTTCTTC. Its protein product is CASSYGRLGNEQFF.

This clone has at least ten counts. The CDR3 bases are TGTGCCTGTCCCGGCCGGGGGGCTACGAACACCGGGGAGCTGTTTTTT. It is translated as CACPGRGATNTGELFF. J is TRBJ2-2 and V is TRBV30; a weak D match, TRBD2 (7 bases). Trimming stripped 6 bases from V and 0 bases from J, with 17 bases between. The germline V gene has CDR1 GTSNPN and CDR2 SVGIG (reference sequence). This CDR3 spans 16 amino acids.

For the CDR3, the DNA is TGCAGCGTGGTTGGGGGTGTAGGAGGGATCACAGATACGCAGTATTTT. As protein: CSVVGGVGGITDTQYF. The V call is TRBV29-1, the J call TRBJ2-3; perhaps TRBD2 as D (6 bases). Between the trimmed V and J ends, which lost 6 bases and 2 bases, there was a span of 21 bases. The germline gives CDR1 SQVTM, CDR2 ANQGSEA. The CDR3 runs to 16 residues.

This clone was counted at least ten times. The chain joins TRBV19 to TRBJ2-7, with 7 bases that match TRBD2. V lost 5 bases and J lost 4; bases outside the gene matches: 8. This CDR3 spans 14 amino acids. The germline CDR1 and CDR2 sequences are LNHDA and SQIVND (reference sequence). The CDR3 is CASSPTVGGYEQYF. CDR3 DNA: TGTGCCAGTAGTCCGACAGTCGGGGGGTACGAGCAGTACTTC.